The 18 T cell receptor beta chains below come from one sample, sequenced in a study of blood T cell repertoires in COVID-19. TCRdb's copy holds only in-frame clones and misses some; the assay was immunoSEQ multiplex PCR. The data hold approximately 250,000 clones, with about nine tenths observed a single time. The specimen sequenced was peripheral blood. Receptors originate from a young man with COVID-19, enrolled during active disease.

The V and J genes are TRBV5-4 and TRBJ1-2; 8 bases are shared with TRBD1. Germline V gene lookup returns CDR1 SGHNT and CDR2 YYREEE (reference sequence). Germline trimming cut 0 bases from V and 2 bases from J; bases unmatched to any gene: 6. The CDR3 loop spans 16 amino acids. CDR3 sequence (DNA): TGTGCCAGCAGCTTGGCCAGTGACAGGGGCAACTATGGCTACACCTTC. It yields the protein CASSLASDRGNYGYTF. Together with reference TRBV5-4 and TRBJ1-2, the CDR3 gives the full variable domain: ETGVTQSPTHLIKTRGQQVTLRCSSQSGHNTVSWYQQALGQGPQFIFQYYREEENGRGNFPPRFSGLQFPNYSSELNVNALELDDSALYLCASSLASDRGNYGYTFGSGTRLTVV.

The chain employs TRBV6-5 and TRBJ1-2; 9 nucleotides match TRBD1. There are 14 residues in the CDR3. Losses at the gene ends were 5 bases for V and 2 bases for J; bases not matched to a gene: 3. CDR1 MNHEY and CDR2 SVGAGI come from the germline V gene. CDR3 sequence (DNA): TGTGCCAGCAGTCGGGGACAGGGAAACTATGGCTACACCTTC. This encodes CASSRGQGNYGYTF.

The rearrangement joins TRBV4-1 to TRBJ2-7, with TRBD1 identical over 8 bases. The CDR3 contains 14 residues. Unmatched junction bases numbered 4, after V lost 0 bases and J lost 6 bases. Germline CDR1 and CDR2: MGHRA and YSYEKL. The CDR3 sequence is CASSQDPTGGEQYF. Here the CDR3 DNA reads TGCGCCAGCAGCCAAGACCCCACAGGGGGCGAGCAGTACTTC.

The chain joins TRBV11-3 to TRBJ2-7; 10 bases match TRBD2. The trim removed 4 bases at V and 5 bases at J, leaving 2 bases unmatched. Germline CDR1 reads SGHNT; CDR2 reads YENEEA. This CDR3 comprises 13 residues. CDR3: CASSSGLANEQYF. The DNA for the CDR3 is TGTGCCAGCAGCTCGGGACTAGCGAACGAGCAGTACTTC. Complete variable domain (other parts from reference TRBV11-3 and TRBJ2-7): EAGVVQSPRYKIIEKKQPVAFWCNPISGHNTLYWYLQNLGQGPELLIRYENEEAVDDSQLPKDRFSAERLKGVDSTLKIQPAELGDSAVYLCASSSGLANEQYFGPGTRLTVT.

CDR3 amino acids: CASSSTENTEAFF. Here the CDR3 DNA reads TGTGCCAGCAGTTCAACAGAGAACACTGAAGCTTTCTTT. This chain links TRBV3-1 (or the pseudogene TRBV3-2) with TRBJ1-1, with D unclear. Looked up from germline, CDR1 is LGHDT and CDR2 is YNNKEL (reference sequence). V gave up 6 bases and J gave up 1 base, with 9 bases separating them. This CDR3 region has 13 residues.

V usage is TRBV2 and J usage is TRBJ2-3; 14 nucleotides align to TRBD2. Trimming at V came to 6 bases and at J to 2 bases, leaving 7 bases not matched to a gene. This CDR3 has 17 amino acids. Germline assignment: CDR1 SNHLY and CDR2 FYNNEI. DNA of the CDR3: TGTGCCAGCAGCCGACTAGCGGGGGGGTTTACCACAGATACGCAGTATTTT. Amino acids: CASSRLAGGFTTDTQYF.

The genes are TRBV7-3 and TRBJ2-1; TRBD1 matches 9 bases. The CDR3 is 15 residues long. V trimming: 5 bases; J trimming: 8 bases; junction bases outside the gene matches: 10. The germline gives CDR1 SGHTA, CDR2 FQGTGA. The CDR3 DNA sequence: TGTGCCAGCAGCGTCACAGGGGGCTCCGGCGATGAGCAGTTCTTC. Residues: CASSVTGGSGDEQFF. Supplemented by reference TRBV7-3 and TRBJ2-1, the full variable domain reads GAGVSQTPSNKVTEKGKYVELRCDPISGHTALYWYRQSLGQGPEFLIYFQGTGAADDSGLPNDRFFAVRPEGSVSTLKIQRTERGDSAVYLCASSVTGGSGDEQFFGPGTRLTVL.

The J gene is TRBJ1-1, the V gene TRBV11-2; D is possibly TRBD1 (6 bases). The V end was cut by 0 bases, the J end by 3 bases, with 8 bases between. Germline V gene data show CDR1 as SGHAT and CDR2 as FQNNGV. This CDR3 region has 14 residues. The CDR3 spells CASSLDQGYTEAFF. In DNA, the CDR3 is TGTGCCAGCAGCTTAGATCAGGGGTACACTGAAGCTTTCTTT.

The V call is TRBV3-1 (or the pseudogene TRBV3-2), the J call TRBJ1-1; D not certain. Trimming removed 1 base from V and 9 bases from J, with 9 bases in between. Germline assignment: CDR1 LGHDT and CDR2 YNNKEL (reference sequence). The CDR3 consists of 12 residues. CDR3 protein: CASSQATQKAFF. In DNA form, the CDR3 reads TGTGCCAGCAGCCAAGCAACACAGAAAGCTTTCTTT.

The rearrangement links TRBV10-1 to TRBJ1-3, with D tentatively TRBD1 (6 bases). The CDR3 is made up of 14 amino acids. V dropped 7 bases and J dropped 4 bases, with 14 bases sitting between them. Germline V gene data show CDR1 as WNHNN and CDR2 as SYGVQD (reference sequence). The CDR3 DNA follows: TGCGCCAGCAAATGGGGGCGATTAGGAAACACCATATATTTT. Its protein is CASKWGRLGNTIYF.

The rearrangement uses TRBV6-6 and TRBJ2-1, with 11 bases matching TRBD2. CDR3 size: 14 residues. The germline CDR1 and CDR2 sequences are MNHNY and SVGAGI (reference sequence). J was trimmed by 10 bases and V by 5 bases; bases with no gene match: 7. This CDR3 reads CASSVTGTSGEQFF. CDR3 nucleotides: TGTGCCAGCAGTGTGACCGGGACTAGCGGAGAGCAGTTCTTC.

CDR3 sequence reads: CASRGLLATGLEQYF. The CDR3 bases are TGTGCCAGCAGGGGGCTACTCGCGACGGGCCTCGAGCAGTACTTC. This chain connects TRBV27 to TRBJ2-7; D perhaps matches TRBD1 (5 bases). V lost 6 bases, J lost 6 bases, and 21 bases lay in between. Germline-derived CDR1 and CDR2 are MNHEY and SMNVEV (reference sequence). The CDR3 totals 15 residues.

This chain uses TRBV5-1 with TRBJ1-5; possible D gene TRBD1, 5 bases. With 9 bases removed from V and 4 bases from J, the gap between germline ends came to 20 bases. Germline V gene data show CDR1 as SGHRS and CDR2 as YFSETQ. This CDR3 contains 15 residues. CDR3 region: CAIPAGLRLNQPQHF. The CDR3 DNA reads TGCGCCATCCCCGCAGGGCTTCGTCTAAATCAGCCCCAGCATTTT.

This clone was counted a single time. The rearrangement uses TRBV19 and TRBJ1-5; no clear D gene. Germline CDR1 reads LNHDA; CDR2 reads SQIVND (reference sequence). The V end lost 5 bases, the J end lost 3 bases, and 11 bases lay between the germline ends. The CDR3 consists of 14 residues. CDR3 region: CASSVSDSNQPQHF. CDR3 coding DNA: TGTGCCAGTAGTGTGAGCGACTCCAATCAGCCCCAGCATTTT.

This clone was observed a single time. The V call is TRBV30, the J call TRBJ1-6, with a possible D match to TRBD1 (5 bases). This CDR3 has 15 amino acids. V was pared by 1 base and J by 0 bases, with 7 bases between. Germline V CDR1 and CDR2: GTSNPN, SVGIG (reference sequence). CDR3 DNA sequence: TGTGCCTGGAGTGGGCAGGGCTCCTATAATTCACCCCTCCACTTT. Encoded protein: CAWSGQGSYNSPLHF.

The rearrangement links TRBV19 to TRBJ2-7, with a weak D call TRBD2 (5 bases). The CDR3 extends over 15 amino acids. CDR1 is LNHDA and CDR2 is SQIVND in the germline V gene (reference sequence). V gave up 0 bases and J gave up 1 base, with 10 bases separating them. The CDR3 sequence: CASSIDNRGSYEQYF. The CDR3 nucleotides are TGTGCCAGTAGTATAGATAATCGGGGATCCTACGAGCAGTACTTC.

The chain employs TRBV7-2 and TRBJ2-7; 11 positions agree with TRBD2. The CDR3 consists of 15 residues. Germline-derived CDR1 and CDR2 are SGHTA and FQGNSA. Germline trimming cut 3 bases from V and 2 bases from J; bases unmatched to any gene: 3. The DNA for the CDR3 is TGTGCCAGCAGCTTGCTAGCGGGGGGCACCTACGAGCAGTACTTC. The encoded protein is CASSLLAGGTYEQYF.

This clone is a singleton in its sample. The rearrangement links TRBV6-2 or TRBV6-3 to TRBJ1-1, with TRBD1 matching over 11 bases. In germline, CDR1 is MNHEY, CDR2 SVGEGT. V lost 2 bases to trimming and J lost 5 bases; unmatched junction nucleotides: 4. The CDR3 consists of 15 residues. CDR3 bases: TGTGCCAGCAGTTACGGACAGGGGGCGAGGACTGAAGCTTTCTTT. Translation gives CASSYGQGARTEAFF.